This T cell receptor (beta chain) was identified in a study of blood T cell repertoires in COVID-19. The method was immunoSEQ multiplex PCR; TCRdb's version includes in-frame clones alone and lacks a portion of them. The sample records around 65,000 clones, approximately 80% being singletons. Germline values: CDR1 SGHAT, CDR2 FQDESV (reference sequence). The CDR3 is made up of 11 amino acids. Between the trimmed V and J ends, which lost 3 bases and 6 bases, there was a span of 6 bases. This receptor was taken from a woman older than 75 with active or convalescent COVID-19. This rearrangement joins TRBV11-1 to TRBJ2-7; the D gene is possibly TRBD2 (6 bases). The sequencing sample was made of peripheral blood. The CDR3 loop is CASSLEGEQYF. The CDR3 DNA is TGTGCCAGCAGCTTGGAGGGCGAGCAGTACTTC.